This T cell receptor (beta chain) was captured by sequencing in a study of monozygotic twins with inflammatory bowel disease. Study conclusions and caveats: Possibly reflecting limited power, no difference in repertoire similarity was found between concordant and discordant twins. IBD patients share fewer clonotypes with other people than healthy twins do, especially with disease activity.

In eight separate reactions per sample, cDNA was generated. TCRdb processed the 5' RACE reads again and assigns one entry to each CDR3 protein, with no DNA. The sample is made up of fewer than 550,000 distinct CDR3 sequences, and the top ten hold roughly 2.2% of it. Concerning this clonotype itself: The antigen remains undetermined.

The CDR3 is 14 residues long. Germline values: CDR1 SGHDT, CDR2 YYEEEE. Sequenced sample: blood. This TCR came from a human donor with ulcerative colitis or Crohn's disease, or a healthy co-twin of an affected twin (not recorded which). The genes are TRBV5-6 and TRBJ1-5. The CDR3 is CASTLDGSNQPQHF.